The 8 T cell receptor beta chains below were found in one sample sequenced in a study of T cells in Graves' hyperthyroidism and ophthalmopathy. Regions amplified from RNA transcripts were the TCR beta CDR3 regions. A set of HTBI primers served as the primers for a first-round RT-PCR of the TCR CDR3. In TCRdb, the multiplex PCR reads were re-called with MiXCR into one record per CDR3 protein. Of around 660,000 distinct CDR3 sequences listed, nearly 45% were seen once; the top ten hold under 8%. Input material: peripheral blood or thyroid tissue (not recorded which). The receptor source for this set is an adult man with Graves' disease, either hyperthyroidism or ophthalmopathy (not recorded which).

As for this clonotype: As the CDR3 is not closed by the conserved phenylalanine or tryptophan, this likely results from a read error. J is TRBJ1-1 and V is TRBV6-4; the match to TRBD1 covers 10 bases. Trimming removed 2 bases from V and 5 bases from J; junction bases left unmatched: 5. The length of the CDR3 is 15 residues. The V gene's germline CDR1 is MRHNA and CDR2 SNTAGT. The CDR3 spells CASSDPGQGETEAFV. CDR3 nucleotides: TGTGCCAGCAGTGACCCAGGACAGGGGGAGACTGAAGCTTTCGTT.

The gene calls are TRBV6-5 and TRBJ1-2; the D gene is possibly TRBD1 (5 bases). This CDR3 has 14 residues. V lost 5 bases and J lost 4, with 14 bases in between. CDR1 and CDR2 (germline): MNHEY, SVGAGI. CDR3 loop: CASSAREGAYGYTF. The CDR3 DNA is TGTGCCAGCAGTGCGAGGGAAGGGGCCTATGGCTACACCTTC.

This clonotype has only a few counts. This chain joins TRBV20-1 and TRBJ1-2, with 7 bases fitting TRBD1. This CDR3 region has 14 residues. Unmatched junction bases numbered 8, after V lost 3 bases and J lost 4 bases. Germline CDR1 reads DFQATT; CDR2 reads SNEGSKA (reference sequence). The CDR3: CSASNPDRAYGYTF. Written as DNA, the CDR3 is TGCAGTGCTAGTAACCCCGACAGGGCCTATGGCTACACCTTC.

This clonotype was recorded many times. The rearrangement joins TRBV25-1 to TRBJ1-6; D gene ambiguous. Germline V CDR1 and CDR2: MGHDK, SYGVNS. Trimming removed 1 base at V and 0 bases at J, with 7 bases between. This CDR3 comprises 16 residues. The CDR3 loop is CASSEWAASYNSPLHF. In DNA form, the CDR3 reads TGTGCCAGCAGTGAATGGGCAGCCTCCTATAATTCACCCCTCCACTTT.

This clonotype was seen at least ten times. The V and J genes are TRBV7-9 and TRBJ1-5, with TRBD1 matching over 8 bases. The V gene's germline CDR1 is SEHNR and CDR2 FQNEAQ (reference sequence). The V segment lost 9 bases and the J segment 3 bases; nucleotides outside the gene matches: 10. This CDR3 comprises 15 residues. This CDR3 is CASSQGQGANQPQHF. The CDR3 region has the DNA TGTGCCAGTAGTCAAGGACAGGGCGCCAATCAGCCCCAGCATTTT.

This chain joins TRBV12-3 or TRBV12-4 and TRBJ1-5, with 8 bases aligning to TRBD1. The CDR3 extends over 15 amino acids. The V gene end was trimmed by 6 bases and the J gene end by 9 bases; junction bases not matched to a gene: 13. DNA of the CDR3: TGTGCCAGCAGCACTGACAGGGGTCTCAACCGGCCCCAGCATTTT. This gives the protein CASSTDRGLNRPQHF.

Regarding this clonotype: Sequence at one end of the junction differs from germline and may be a read error. The chain carries TRBV10-3 and TRBJ1-5, with D possibly being TRBD1 (6 bases). This CDR3 spans 15 amino acids. From germline, CDR1 is ENHRY and CDR2 SYGVKD. The CDR3 loop is CASSDRDIRPLAQHF. The CDR3 nucleotides read TGTGCCAGCAGTGATCGGGACATCAGGCCCTTAGCCCAGCATTTT.

DNA of the CDR3: TGCAGTGCTAAAGGGGGGGGCCCGAACACTGAAGCTTTCTTT. This encodes CSAKGGGPNTEAFF. V gene TRBV20-1 combines with J gene TRBJ1-1, with TRBD1 as a possible D gene (6 bases). This CDR3 is 14 amino acids long. Germline CDR1 is DFQATT and CDR2 is SNEGSKA (reference sequence). The ends were cut back, 4 bases at V and 1 base at J, with 13 bases in the middle.